This T cell receptor beta chain was profiled in a study of shared clonotypes between healthy human individuals. As for the study in general: Sampling drew on donors who were a couple of women and a few men aged 18 to 49.

Sorted-subset replicate PCR reactions contained roughly 200 ng DNA, corresponding to around 30,000 T cell genomes. TCRdb's table, derived via immunoSEQ multiplex PCR, lists solely in-frame clones and lacks some. In the table there are roughly 1 million clones, about 80% of which are singletons. CDR3 length: 17 residues. The J segment lost 4 bases and the V segment lost 2 bases, leaving 11 bases of the junction unmatched. Looked up from germline, CDR1 is SGHAT and CDR2 is FQDESV (reference sequence). The rearrangement joins TRBV11-1 to TRBJ2-3, with 8 bases identical to TRBD1. Material: memory CD4+ T cells sorted from blood. Specified subset: CD45RA-negative fraction. This receptor was taken from a man aged 18 to 35 in good health. CDR3 DNA: TGTGCCAGCAGCTTAAGCGGTCGCCAGGGGGCCGCAGATACGCAGTATTTT. This gives the protein CASSLSGRQGAADTQYF.